This TCR beta chain originates from a study of identical twins. Study findings and constraints: Out-of-frame alpha sequences that twins shared showed excess low generation probability.

The CDR3 totals 16 residues. The germline gives CDR1 MNHEY, CDR2 SMNVEV (reference sequence). Trimming removed 1 base from V and 3 bases from J, with 14 bases in between. TCRdb analysed the 5' RACE reads with MiXCR anew, one entry per CDR3 protein. The table shows 1.5 million or so distinct CDR3 sequences, with under 35% occurring only once. On this clonotype itself: Its antigen remains unidentified.

Input material: cord blood. This rearrangement joins TRBV27 to TRBJ2-3; perhaps TRBD2 as D (6 bases). The source of this sequence is a newborn girl in good health. The chain's CDR3 is CASSLYRLGGTDTQYF. CDR3 in DNA: TGTGCCAGCAGTTTATATCGTCTCGGGGGAACAGATACGCAGTATTTT.